This T cell receptor beta chain appears in the sequencing data of a study of chemoradiotherapy in HPV16-positive cancers. Study summary: Candidate HPV-specific clones and shared TCR motifs came from a couple of HPV16-positive patients. Broader study findings: Non-HPV-specific T cells did not expand in tumors during treatment, whereas candidate HPV-specific clones and E7-related motifs did.

Measured with immunoSEQ multiplex PCR; TCRdb has only the in-frame clones, and not every one. The top ten clones hold around 3.5% of a sample with under 70,000 clones, roughly 90% of them seen once. Details on this clone: Its antigen remains unidentified.

This clonotype was obtained from a human donor with HPV-associated anogenital cancer. The starting material was blood, obtained from a patient who underwent chemoradiotherapy.

CDR3 residues: CASRAGREAGYTF. In nucleotides, the CDR3 is TGCGCCAGCAGAGCCGGAAGGGAGGCTGGCTACACCTTC. This chain connects TRBV4-3 to TRBJ1-2; D gene uncertain. V lost 6 bases, J lost 7 bases, and 15 bases lay in between. The CDR3 has 13 residues. The germline V gene has CDR1 LGHNA and CDR2 YSLEER.